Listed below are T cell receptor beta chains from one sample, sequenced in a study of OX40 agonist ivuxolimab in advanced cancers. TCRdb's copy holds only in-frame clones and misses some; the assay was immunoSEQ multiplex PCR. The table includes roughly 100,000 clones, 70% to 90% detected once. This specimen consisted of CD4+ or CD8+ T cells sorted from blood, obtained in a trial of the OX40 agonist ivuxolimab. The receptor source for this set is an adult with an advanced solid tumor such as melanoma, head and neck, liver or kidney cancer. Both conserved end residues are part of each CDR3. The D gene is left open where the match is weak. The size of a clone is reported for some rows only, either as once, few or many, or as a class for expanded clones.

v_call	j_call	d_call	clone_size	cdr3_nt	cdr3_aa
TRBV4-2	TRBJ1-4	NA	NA	TGTGCCAGCAGCCAAGATTTTGCCCTGGGGTATGAAAAACTGTTTTTT	CASSQDFALGYEKLFF
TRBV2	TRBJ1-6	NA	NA	TGTGCCAGCAGTCCGCTGAGCGCCTATAATTCACCCCTCCACTTT	CASSPLSAYNSPLHF
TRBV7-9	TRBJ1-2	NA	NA	TGTGCCAGCAGTCACAGGATAGGCGGCTACACCTTC	CASSHRIGGYTF
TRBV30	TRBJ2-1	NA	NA	TGTGCCTGTCAGCAGGGCGGCCATGAGCAGTTCTTC	CACQQGGHEQFF
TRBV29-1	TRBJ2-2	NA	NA	TGCAGCGTTGTGGCCGGGCAGGCGAACACCGGGGAGCTGTTTTTT	CSVVAGQANTGELFF
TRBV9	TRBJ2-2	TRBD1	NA	TGTGCCAGCAGCGTAGACAGGGGAAACACCGGGGAGCTGTTTTTT	CASSVDRGNTGELFF
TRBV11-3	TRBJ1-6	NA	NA	TGTGCCAGCAGCCCCTCCAATTCACCCCTCCACTTT	CASSPSNSPLHF
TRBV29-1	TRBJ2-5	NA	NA	TGCAGCGTTGTAAGGAGCCTCCAAGAGACCCAGTACTTC	CSVVRSLQETQYF
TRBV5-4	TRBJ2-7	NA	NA	TGTGCCAGCAGCTCCGAGTCAGGCCACGAGCAGTACTTC	CASSSESGHEQYF
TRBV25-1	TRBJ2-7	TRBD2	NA	TGTGCCAGCAGACAGGTTAGCGGGGGTTTAAAGGGTTACGAGCAGTACTTC	CASRQVSGGLKGYEQYF
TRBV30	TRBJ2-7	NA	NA	TGTGCCTACACGACCGCTTCGTCCTACGAGCAGTACTTC	CAYTTASSYEQYF
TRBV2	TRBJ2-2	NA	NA	TGTGCCAGCAGTGGGACCTCGAACACCGGGGAGCTGTTTTTT	CASSGTSNTGELFF
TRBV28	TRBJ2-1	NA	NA	TGTGCCAGCAGTTTGGAGCAATACAATGAGCAGTTCTTC	CASSLEQYNEQFF
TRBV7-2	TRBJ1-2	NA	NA	TGTGCCAGCAGCTTGCAGGGAGGAGGCTACACCTTC	CASSLQGGGYTF
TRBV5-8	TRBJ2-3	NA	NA	TGTGCCAGCAGCTTAGGTGGGGGGCCGCCGGATACGCAGTATTTT	CASSLGGGPPDTQYF
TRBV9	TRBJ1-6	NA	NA	TGTGCCAGCAGCGTAGACAGGGATTCACCCCTCCACTTT	CASSVDRDSPLHF
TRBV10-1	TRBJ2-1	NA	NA	TGCGCCAGCAGTGACCAGGGCCGATACAATGAGCAGTTCTTC	CASSDQGRYNEQFF
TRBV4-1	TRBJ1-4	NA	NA	TGCGCCAGCAGCCAAGAATCACAGGGTGTGCGACTGTTTTTT	CASSQESQGVRLFF
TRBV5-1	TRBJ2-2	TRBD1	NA	TGCGCCAGCAGCACGGGACAGCTCACCGGGGAGCTGTTTTTT	CASSTGQLTGELFF
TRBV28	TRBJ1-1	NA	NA	TGTGCCAGCAGTTTAGGGCCTGACATGAACACTGAAGCTTTCTTT	CASSLGPDMNTEAFF
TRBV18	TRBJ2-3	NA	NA	TGTGCCAGCTCACCCAAATCAGGCAGGGCGGCCCCAGATACGCAGTATTTT	CASSPKSGRAAPDTQYF
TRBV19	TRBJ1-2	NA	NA	TGTGCCCCCCCCGCCATACAGGGAGCTAACTATGGCTACACCTTC	CAPPAIQGANYGYTF
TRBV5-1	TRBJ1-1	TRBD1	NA	TGCGCCAGCAGCAGGGACAGGGACCGCACTGAAGCTTTCTTT	CASSRDRDRTEAFF
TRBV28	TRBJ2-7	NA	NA	TGTGCCAGCAGTTTTATTAGGGGCGGCGAGCAGTACTTC	CASSFIRGGEQYF
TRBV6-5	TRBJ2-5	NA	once	TGTGCCAGCAGTTCCGCGCCGGGCAAGAGGGCAGAGACCCAGTACTTC	CASSSAPGKRAETQYF
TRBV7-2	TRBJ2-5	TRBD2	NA	TGTGCCAGCAGCTTAGTAGGCGGGGGGGGCCAAGAGACCCAGTACTTC	CASSLVGGGGQETQYF
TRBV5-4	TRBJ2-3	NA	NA	TGTGCCGCCGGAGGAGCGGATCCCACAGATACGCAGTATTTT	CAAGGADPTDTQYF
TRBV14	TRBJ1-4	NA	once	TGTGCCAGCAGCCAAGGGAGCGGCAGACCTAATGAAAAACTGTTTTTT	CASSQGSGRPNEKLFF
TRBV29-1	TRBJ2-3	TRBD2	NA	TGCAGCTCCGGGGGAGGGGGCACAGATACGCAGTATTTT	CSSGGGGTDTQYF
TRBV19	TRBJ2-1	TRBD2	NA	TGTGCCAGTAGTATAGCCCCCGTCGGGGGAGGGTGGGCCTACAATGAGCAGTTCTTC	CASSIAPVGGGWAYNEQFF
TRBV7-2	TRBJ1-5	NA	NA	TGTGCCAGCAGCTTCCAGGACAATCAGCCCCAGCATTTT	CASSFQDNQPQHF
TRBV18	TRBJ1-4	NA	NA	TGTGCCAGCTCACAATTCGGAGGTGAAAAACTGTTTTTT	CASSQFGGEKLFF
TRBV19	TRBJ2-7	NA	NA	TGTGCCAGTAGTATAATCGGCCACCAGGCAAGCGAGCAGTACTTC	CASSIIGHQASEQYF
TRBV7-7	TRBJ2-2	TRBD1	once	TGTGCCAGCAGCCAAAGGACAGGAGTTAGCACCGGGGAGCTGTTTTTT	CASSQRTGVSTGELFF